This T cell receptor (beta chain) was sequenced in a study of blood T cell repertoires in COVID-19. Study context: COVID-19 samples from acute and convalescent phases originated in the United States, Italy and Spain. Sources were T cells, B-cell-depleted T cells, or PBMCs; the material itself was cDNA or gDNA.

Those enrolled in Seattle joined during active infection and were followed longitudinally afterward. The table came from immunoSEQ multiplex PCR; TCRdb's copy has only in-frame clones and leaves some out. The sample carries around 140,000 clones, roughly nine tenths recorded once. This TCR was sampled from a man between 18 and 29 years old with COVID-19, enrolled during active disease. The specimen sequenced was peripheral blood.

CDR3: CASQGNTIYF. The CDR3 DNA follows: TGTGCCAGTCAGGGAAACACCATATATTTT. The chain recombines TRBV7-2 with TRBJ1-3; D remains ambiguous. The germline V gene encodes CDR1 SGHTA and CDR2 FQGNSA. Trimming shortened V by 9 bases and J by 4 bases, and 4 bases separated the two germline ends. The CDR3 is made up of 10 amino acids.